These 9 T cell receptor beta chains were all obtained from the same sample, sequenced in a study of T cells in Graves' hyperthyroidism and ophthalmopathy. It was RNA transcripts that yielded the amplified TCR beta CDR3 regions. In the first-round RT-PCR of the TCR CDR3, the HTBI primer set was used. TCRdb passed the multiplex PCR reads through MiXCR, listing each CDR3 protein once. The table shows about 640,000 distinct CDR3 sequences, with around 20% occurring only once. The sample was blood. Receptors were obtained from a young man with Graves' ophthalmopathy.

The chain joins TRBV20-1 to TRBJ2-5; 9 bases map to TRBD2. The trim removed 6 bases at V and 2 bases at J, leaving 10 bases unmatched. CDR3 length: 15 amino acids. CDR1 and CDR2 from the germline V gene are DFQATT and SNEGSKA (reference sequence). CDR3 sequence: CSATTPAGGQETQYF. The CDR3 DNA reads as TGCAGTGCCACGACCCCAGCGGGGGGTCAAGAGACCCAGTACTTC.

This clonotype was observed a handful of times. The chain has TRBV4-1 and TRBJ2-7; 8 nucleotides align to TRBD1. V lost 3 bases, J lost 0 bases, and 4 bases stayed unmatched. The CDR3 extends over 15 amino acids. From germline, CDR1 is MGHRA and CDR2 YSYEKL. DNA for the CDR3: TGCGCCAGCAGCCAGTTACAGGGGGTCTCCTACGAGCAGTACTTC. Protein sequence: CASSQLQGVSYEQYF.

J is TRBJ2-1 and V is TRBV9, with 8 bases matching TRBD2. The CDR3 is 17 amino acids. With 3 bases clipped from V and 2 bases from J, the junction kept 10 bases outside the gene matches. Germline V gene sequence: CDR1 SGDLS, CDR2 YYNGEE. CDR3 bases: TGTGCCAGCAGCGGGGGGGTTTCGGGAGGGCCCTACAATGAGCAGTTCTTC. Its translation is CASSGGVSGGPYNEQFF.

The rearrangement joins TRBV28 to TRBJ1-1; 7 bases fit TRBD1. From germline, CDR1 is MDHEN and CDR2 SYDVKM. The CDR3 consists of 15 residues. Trimming cost V 5 bases and J 1 base; bases outside gene matches: 7. In DNA form, the CDR3 reads TGTGCCAGCAGTGAGCCCGGGACAGAGAACACTGAAGCTTTCTTT. Amino acid sequence: CASSEPGTENTEAFF.

This clonotype was seen many times. The CDR3 DNA follows: TGTGCCAGCAGACTGGGACAAGCTAATTCACCCCTCCACTTT. Its protein is CASRLGQANSPLHF. The chain couples TRBV11-2 to TRBJ1-6; the D gene is possibly TRBD1 (6 bases). CDR1 and CDR2 (germline): SGHAT, FQNNGV. This CDR3 comprises 14 residues. Between the trimmed V and J ends, which lost 6 bases and 6 bases, there was a span of 12 bases.

The chain is built from TRBV28 and TRBJ2-5; D unclear. Germline loops: CDR1 MDHEN, CDR2 SYDVKM. This CDR3 is built from 12 residues. The V gene lost 6 bases and the J gene lost 5 bases, with 10 bases spanning the gap. The CDR3 nucleotides read TGTGCCAGCAGGCAACGCTGGGAGACCCAGTACTTC. It codes for CASRQRWETQYF.

This clonotype has only one observation. The chain employs TRBV6-4 and TRBJ2-7, with 7 nucleotides matching TRBD1. This CDR3 region has 16 residues. The trim removed 0 bases at V and 5 bases at J, leaving 10 bases unmatched. CDR1 and CDR2 (germline): MRHNA, SNTAGT. The CDR3 sequence is CASSDSSCNRGHEQYF. The CDR3 nucleotides are TGTGCCAGCAGTGACTCGAGTTGTAACAGGGGTCACGAGCAGTACTTC.

This clonotype was counted a few times. V and J are TRBV4-1 and TRBJ2-4; tentatively, D is TRBD1 (5 bases). V lost 4 bases to trimming and J lost 0 bases, with 13 bases between them. The CDR3 has 16 amino acids. Germline V gives CDR1 MGHRA, CDR2 YSYEKL. The CDR3 DNA sequence: TGCGCCAGCAGCCCTAGGACACCCATAGCCAAAAACATTCAGTACTTC. The encoded protein is CASSPRTPIAKNIQYF.

This clonotype occurred many times. The chain employs TRBV28 and TRBJ2-7, with D maybe TRBD1 (6 bases). V was pared by 5 bases and J by 4 bases, with 15 bases between. CDR1 MDHEN and CDR2 SYDVKM come from the germline V gene. The CDR3 covers 14 residues. This chain's CDR3 is CASSPFGTTYEQYF. The CDR3 bases are TGTGCCAGCAGTCCCTTCGGGACAACTTACGAGCAGTACTTC. Variable domain in full (rest from reference TRBV28 and TRBJ2-7): DVKVTQSSRYLVKRTGEKVFLECVQDMDHENMFWYRQDPGLGLRLIYFSYDVKMKEKGDIPEGYSVSREKKERFSLILESASTNQTSMYLCASSPFGTTYEQYFGPGTRLTVT.